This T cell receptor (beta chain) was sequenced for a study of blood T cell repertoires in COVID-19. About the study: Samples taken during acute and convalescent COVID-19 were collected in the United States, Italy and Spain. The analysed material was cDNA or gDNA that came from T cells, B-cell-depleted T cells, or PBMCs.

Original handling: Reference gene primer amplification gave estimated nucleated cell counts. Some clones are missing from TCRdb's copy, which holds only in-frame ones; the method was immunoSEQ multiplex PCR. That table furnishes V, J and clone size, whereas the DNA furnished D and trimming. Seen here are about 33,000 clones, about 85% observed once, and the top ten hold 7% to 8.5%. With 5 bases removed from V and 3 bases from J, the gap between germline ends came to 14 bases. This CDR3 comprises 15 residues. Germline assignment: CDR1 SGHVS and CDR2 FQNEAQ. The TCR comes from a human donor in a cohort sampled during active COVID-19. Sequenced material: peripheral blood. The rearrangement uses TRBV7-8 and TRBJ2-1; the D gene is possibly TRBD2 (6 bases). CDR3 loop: CASSPTAGLYNEQFF. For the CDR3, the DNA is TGTGCCAGCAGCCCAACTGCGGGACTCTACAATGAGCAGTTCTTC.